The clone carrying this TCR beta chain was seen repeatedly, ten times or more. Its cognate antigen is unknown. A template switching step contributed a universal primer site, while unique molecular identifiers were present in the cDNA. TCRdb fed the 5' RACE reads into MiXCR, producing one record per CDR3 protein. The top ten clones hold roughly 7.8% of a sample with hundreds of thousands of distinct CDR3 sequences, 9% to 15% of them seen once. Trimming at V came to 6 bases and at J to 2 bases, leaving 5 bases not matched to a gene. The CDR3 totals 14 residues. The record originates from a study of identical twins. General study points: Cross-sectional statistical analysis, not tracking of the same donors, underpinned the conclusions. Insertions were reduced in abundant cord blood beta clonotypes but not in memory repertoires.

This sample also belongs to another study, concerning yellow fever vaccine responses in identical twins. From that second work: Each twin's T cell response to the vaccine was reported to look partly convergent and partly personalized.

The chain carries TRBV12-3 or TRBV12-4 and TRBJ1-1; 8 positions match TRBD1. Sequencing was carried out using CD8+ T cells sorted from blood. This TCR derives from a young woman in good health. The CDR3 nucleotides are TGTGCCAGCAGCCCCGACAGGGGTAACACTGAAGCTTTCTTT. This encodes CASSPDRGNTEAFF.